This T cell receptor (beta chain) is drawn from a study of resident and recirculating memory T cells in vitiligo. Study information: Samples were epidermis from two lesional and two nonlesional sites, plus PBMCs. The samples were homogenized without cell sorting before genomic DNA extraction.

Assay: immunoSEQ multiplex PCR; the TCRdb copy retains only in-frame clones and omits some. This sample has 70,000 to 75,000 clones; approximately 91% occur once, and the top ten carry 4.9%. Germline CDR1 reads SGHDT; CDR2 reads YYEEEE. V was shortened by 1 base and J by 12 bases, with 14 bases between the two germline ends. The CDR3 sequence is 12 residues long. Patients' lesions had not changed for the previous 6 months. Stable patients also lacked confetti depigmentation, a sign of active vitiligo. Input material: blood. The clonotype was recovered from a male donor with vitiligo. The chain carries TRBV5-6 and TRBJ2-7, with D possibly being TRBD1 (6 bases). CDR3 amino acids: CASSLPAGEWYF. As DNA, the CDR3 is TGTGCCAGCAGCTTGCCGGCAGGGGAATGGTACTTC.